The 16 T cell receptor beta chains presented below share a single source sample, sequenced in a study of PD-1 blockade in classical Hodgkin lymphoma. Generated by immunoSEQ multiplex PCR, the TCRdb table keeps only in-frame clones and is missing some. The table includes about 47,000 clones, roughly three quarters detected once. As for time point: cycle 4 day 1 (C4D1), after about 6 weeks of nivolumab. Every patient had relapsed following autologous stem cell transplantation, and cohorts differed in brentuximab vedotin exposure. Sequencing used peripheral blood mononuclear cells (PBMCs), obtained before the fourth cycle of nivolumab. All receptors come from a human donor with classical Hodgkin lymphoma.

V gene TRBV19 combines with J gene TRBJ1-1; D might be TRBD1 (5 bases). V shed 3 bases and J shed 4 bases, with 15 bases lying between them. The CDR3 is made up of 15 amino acids. Germline lookup yields CDR1 LNHDA and CDR2 SQIVND (reference sequence). CDR3 loop: CASSISRGRSTEAFF. For the CDR3, the DNA is TGTGCCAGTAGTATTTCGAGGGGTCGTAGCACTGAAGCTTTCTTT.

V and J are TRBV7-9 and TRBJ1-2; D is possibly TRBD1 (5 bases). Trimming removed 3 bases from V and 6 bases from J, with 11 bases in between. The germline CDR1 and CDR2 sequences are SEHNR and FQNEAQ (reference sequence). The CDR3 covers 13 residues. Here the CDR3 reads CASSLPQGHGYTF. For the CDR3, the DNA is TGTGCCAGCAGCTTGCCGCAGGGACATGGCTACACCTTC.

This sequence joins TRBV6-5 and TRBJ2-7; D may be TRBD2 (5 bases). Germline V gives CDR1 MNHEY, CDR2 SVGAGI. The CDR3 loop spans 12 amino acids. The V end was cut by 2 bases, the J end by 3 bases, with 5 bases between. CDR3 coding DNA: TGTGCCAGCAGTTACCGGGGCTACGAGCAGTACTTC. The encoded protein is CASSYRGYEQYF.

Only one count was recorded for this clone. V and J are TRBV7-2 and TRBJ2-7; 9 nucleotides line up with TRBD1. After removal of 5 bases from V and 2 bases from J, the junction contained 4 bases not matched to a gene. There are 14 residues in the CDR3. The germline gives CDR1 SGHTA, CDR2 FQGNSA. Written as DNA, the CDR3 is TGTGCCAGCAGCCGGGACAGGGTGGCCTACGAGCAGTACTTC. This translates into CASSRDRVAYEQYF.

This clone appeared a single time. This chain connects TRBV2 to TRBJ2-1; 9 bases line up with TRBD1. CDR1 and CDR2 (germline): SNHLY, FYNNEI. This CDR3 comprises 16 residues. V shed 5 bases and J 7 bases; nucleotides not matched to a gene: 12. The CDR3 sequence: CASSQRLQGALNEQFF. The CDR3 bases are TGTGCCAGCAGTCAACGCCTACAGGGGGCGCTTAATGAGCAGTTCTTC.

The V call is TRBV19, the J call TRBJ1-1; tentatively, D is TRBD1 (5 bases). In germline, CDR1 is LNHDA, CDR2 SQIVND (reference sequence). The CDR3 totals 15 residues. The V and J ends lost 5 bases and 0 bases respectively, with 13 bases between them. The CDR3: CASSPRQGLNTEAFF. Written as DNA, the CDR3 is TGTGCCAGTAGTCCCCGGCAGGGCCTGAACACTGAAGCTTTCTTT.

This chain joins TRBV6-6 and TRBJ1-5; TRBD1 matches at 7 bases. Trimming removed 7 bases from V and 0 bases from J; junction bases left unmatched: 3. The CDR3 is 14 residues long. Germline V gene lookup returns CDR1 MNHNY and CDR2 SVGAGI (reference sequence). The CDR3 DNA reads TGTGCCAGCAACCAGGGGGATAGCAATCAGCCCCAGCATTTT. Amino acid sequence: CASNQGDSNQPQHF.

V usage is TRBV6-4 and J usage is TRBJ2-5; D remains ambiguous. The V end lost 7 bases, the J end lost 5 bases, and 5 bases lay between the germline ends. The CDR3 consists of 10 residues. CDR1 is MRHNA, CDR2 SNTAGT, per germline. This chain's CDR3 is CASNFETQYF. CDR3 nucleotide sequence: TGTGCCAGCAACTTTGAGACCCAGTACTTC.

The chain recombines TRBV7-8 with TRBJ1-6, with a weak D call TRBD1 (6 bases). V was cut by 6 bases and J by 0 bases, with 15 bases left in between. CDR1 and CDR2 from the germline V gene are SGHVS and FQNEAQ. The CDR3 is made up of 17 amino acids. The CDR3 DNA reads TGTGCCAGCAGGTCGGGGGGCACGGTCTCCTATAATTCACCCCTCCACTTT. This encodes CASRSGGTVSYNSPLHF.

The chain has TRBV7-2 and TRBJ2-7; the D is unclear. Trimming stripped 3 bases from V and 1 base from J, with 10 bases between. The CDR3 totals 14 residues. CDR1 and CDR2 (germline): SGHTA, FQGNSA. Written as DNA, the CDR3 is TGTGCCAGCAGCTTGGAACAGTTATCCTACGAGCAGTACTTC. It yields the protein CASSLEQLSYEQYF.

The chain joins TRBV27 to TRBJ2-1, with 8 bases that match TRBD2. V lost 5 bases to trimming and J lost 2 bases; unmatched junction nucleotides: 5. From germline, CDR1 is MNHEY and CDR2 SMNVEV (reference sequence). This CDR3 has 15 amino acids. CDR3 loop: CASSPTGRAYNEQFF. The CDR3 bases are TGTGCCAGCAGTCCCACCGGGAGGGCCTACAATGAGCAGTTCTTC.

J is TRBJ2-7 and V is TRBV14; TRBD1 matches 9 bases. The V gene's germline CDR1 is SGHDN and CDR2 FVKESK. The CDR3 length is 14 residues. The J segment lost 3 bases and the V segment lost 4 bases, leaving 4 bases of the junction unmatched. The CDR3 protein is CASSPGTGFYEQYF. As DNA, the CDR3 is TGTGCCAGCAGCCCCGGGACAGGGTTCTACGAGCAGTACTTC. Using reference TRBV14 and TRBJ2-7 for the parts outside the CDR3, the full variable domain is EAGVTQFPSHSVIEKGQTVTLRCDPISGHDNLYWYRRVMGKEIKFLLHFVKESKQDESGMPNNRFLAERTGGTYSTLKVQPAELEDSGVYFCASSPGTGFYEQYFGPGTRLTVT.

This chain joins TRBV9 and TRBJ2-1, with 7 bases lining up with TRBD2. Germline CDR1 and CDR2: SGDLS and YYNGEE. CDR3 length: 20 residues. V dropped 4 bases and J dropped 0; count of bases not matched to a gene: 19. The CDR3 spells CASSPLAVSILLSSYNEQFF. The CDR3 DNA is TGTGCCAGCAGCCCCCTAGCGGTGTCTATACTTCTAAGCTCCTACAATGAGCAGTTCTTC. Filled out from reference TRBV9 and TRBJ2-1, the complete variable domain reads DSGVTQTPKHLITATGQRVTLRCSPRSGDLSVYWYQQSLDQGLQFLIQYYNGEERAKGNILERFSAQQFPDLHSELNLSSLELGDSALYFCASSPLAVSILLSSYNEQFFGPGTRLTVL.

There are a few counts of this clone. The V call is TRBV9, the J call TRBJ1-2; D is unclear. Per the germline V gene, CDR1 is SGDLS and CDR2 is YYNGEE. The CDR3 has 13 residues. Trimming removed 4 bases from V and 6 bases from J, with 13 bases in between. The CDR3 here is CASSLEGRDGYTF. The CDR3 DNA reads as TGTGCCAGCAGCCTCGAGGGTCGAGATGGCTACACCTTC.

The genes are TRBV14 and TRBJ2-5; perhaps D is TRBD1 or TRBD2 (5 bases each). Germline values: CDR1 SGHDN, CDR2 FVKESK. This CDR3 contains 15 residues. Trimming removed 1 base from V and 4 bases from J, with 13 bases in between. The CDR3 sequence is CASSQGGGFLETQYF. CDR3 sequence (DNA): TGTGCCAGCAGCCAAGGGGGCGGGTTTCTAGAGACCCAGTACTTC.

The chain is built from TRBV5-1 and TRBJ1-2, with D unresolved. Germline CDR1 SGHRS, CDR2 YFSETQ. CDR3 size: 12 residues. The V end was cut by 0 bases, the J end by 4 bases, with 4 bases between. CDR3 in amino acids: CASSLDTYGYTF. CDR3 nucleotides: TGCGCCAGCAGCTTGGATACCTATGGCTACACCTTC.